This T cell receptor (beta chain) was profiled in a study of PD-1 blockade in classical Hodgkin lymphoma. Sequenced by immunoSEQ multiplex PCR; TCRdb stores in-frame clones only, minus some. The data show tens of thousands of clones, about 77% seen once. The study's findings and limits: Newly diagnosed patients were reported to exhibit reduced baseline TCR diversity relative to healthy donors. CD4+ TCR diversity climbed significantly by C4D1, unlike CD8+ TCR diversity.

The time point was: cycle 4 day 1 (C4D1), after less than seven weeks of nivolumab. Each patient experienced a relapse that followed autologous stem cell transplantation, and brentuximab vedotin exposure varied. A note on this clone: Its antigen is as yet unknown.

This sample comprised peripheral blood mononuclear cells (PBMCs), obtained before the fourth cycle of nivolumab. This sequence originates from a human donor with classical Hodgkin lymphoma.

This CDR3 is CASRAPNRDSAGNLFF. CDR3 in DNA: TGTGCCAGCAGGGCCCCTAACAGGGACTCGGCCGGCAACCTGTTTTTT. The chain joins TRBV25-1 to TRBJ1-4; TRBD1 might be the D (6 bases). The ends were cut back, 6 bases at V and 14 bases at J, with 28 bases in the middle. Germline V gene lookup returns CDR1 MGHDK and CDR2 SYGVNS. The CDR3 consists of 16 residues.